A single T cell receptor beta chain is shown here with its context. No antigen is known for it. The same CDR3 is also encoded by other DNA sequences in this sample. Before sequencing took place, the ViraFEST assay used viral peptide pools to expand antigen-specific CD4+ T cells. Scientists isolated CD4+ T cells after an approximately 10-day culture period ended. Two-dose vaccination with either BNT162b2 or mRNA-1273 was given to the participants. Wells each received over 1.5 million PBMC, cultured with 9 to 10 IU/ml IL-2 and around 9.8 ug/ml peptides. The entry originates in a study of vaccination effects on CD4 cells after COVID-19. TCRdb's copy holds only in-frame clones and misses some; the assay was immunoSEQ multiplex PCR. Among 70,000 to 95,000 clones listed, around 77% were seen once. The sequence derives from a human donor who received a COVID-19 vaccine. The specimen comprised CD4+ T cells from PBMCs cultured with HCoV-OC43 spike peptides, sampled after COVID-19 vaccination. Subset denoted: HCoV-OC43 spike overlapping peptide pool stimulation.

CDR3 sequence (DNA): TGTGCCAGCAGCGTTTCGGGGAACACCGGGGAGCTGTTTTTT. This gives the protein CASSVSGNTGELFF. The chain links TRBV9 to TRBJ2-2, with D unclear. Trimming shortened V by 2 bases and J by 1 base, and 6 bases separated the two germline ends. The CDR3 is 14 residues long. Germline CDR1 reads SGDLS; CDR2 reads YYNGEE.